This T cell receptor beta chain comes out of a study of metastatic and nonmetastatic thyroid tumors (dated by TCRdb to the early 2020s). Study-wide context: Repertoires from peripheral blood and from tumor or nodule tissue samples of malignant and benign thyroid patients were compared. Summary of the overall study and its limitations: TCR beta diversity was reported as significantly higher in malignant tumors than in benign nodules, in both blood and tumor samples.

Library construction relied on PCR. The sequencer listed for this sample is Illumina HiSeq 4000. High-throughput sequencing was used to profile the TCR beta-chain CDR3 region of each patient. Per the authors' processing: A classifier to discriminate distant-metastatic papillary thyroid cancer patients was built from CDR3 differences across clinicopathological groups. To measure repertoire diversity the researchers used the Shannon index, while the Morisita-Horn index served to gauge how similar the tumor and blood repertoires were. TCRdb reran the public reads through fastp at Q25 and MiXCR, keeping productive beta chains. The V and J calls, along with clone size, are taken from TCRdb and not from the paper's own processing. The sample profile shows 20,000 or so clones; roughly 11% of them were found once. Together, the top ten hold almost 30% of the sample. CDR1 and CDR2, looked up from the germline V gene, are SGHRS and YFSETQ. Including cysteine and phenylalanine, the CDR3 has 14 amino acids. Only CDR3 DNA remains: 42 bases, in frame from the first base. V was cut back by 0 bases and J by 0 bases, leaving a gap of 7 bases between them.

None of the patients had been given any treatment before thyroid surgery. The study retrospectively analysed patient clinical samples collected from the early 2010s to the late 2010s using T-cell receptor beta sequencing. This clone was seen at least ten times. It has no known antigen specificity. No qualities accompany the bases; no much larger clone lies one base away. The sample contains more than one DNA sequence encoding this CDR3. What was sequenced was blood. The V and J segments used are TRBV5-1 and TRBJ2-7, with TRBD2 tentatively as D gene (5 bases match). This clonotype was sampled from a female donor with papillary thyroid cancer or a benign thyroid nodule (not recorded which). Some clones in this sample may be carry-over from other donors' samples. The base sequence is TGCGCCAGCAGCTTGGCCCGGGGCTCCTACGAGCAGTACTTC. This translates into CASSLARGSYEQYF.